This TCR beta chain appears in the sequencing data of a study of cytomegalovirus exposure and HLA in healthy donors. To note about this clone: Its antigen is unknown.

This CDR3 is built from 14 residues. From germline, CDR1 is SGHRS and CDR2 YFSETQ. V was shortened by 0 bases and J by 2 bases, with 7 bases between the two germline ends. Study-wide results and caveats: Most subjects had HLA-A and HLA-B alleles reportedly predicted accurately by TCR beta sequences. Many donors shared some public TCRs, even though most TCR sequences were rare.

It was with 60 Vbeta and 13 Jbeta primers that the PCR ran. Study processing details: An analysis performed later counted 75 million to 80 million unique TCR beta chains (roughly 11 million of them shared). Produced via immunoSEQ multiplex PCR; TCRdb's table is partial and in-frame only. V, J and clone size were drawn from that table, and D and trimming were deduced from the DNA. The sample yields 100,000 to 150,000 clones, roughly 80% seen once. The source is a young man in good health and CMV-seronegative. The sample was PBMCs. The gene calls are TRBV5-1 and TRBJ2-3; D remains ambiguous. The CDR3 sequence is CASSLVKPTDTQYF. CDR3 in DNA: TGCGCCAGCAGCTTGGTGAAGCCCACAGATACGCAGTATTTT. Full variable domain (remainder filled in from reference TRBV5-1 and TRBJ2-3): KAGVTQTPRYLIKTRGQQVTLSCSPISGHRSVSWYQQTPGQGLQFLFEYFSETQRNKGNFPGRFSGRQFSNSRSEMNVSTLELGDSALYLCASSLVKPTDTQYFGPGTRLTVL.